The T cell receptor beta chain under discussion was sequenced for a study of T cells and Merkel cell carcinoma outcomes. Overall study findings and caveats: Merkel cell carcinoma outcomes were reportedly predicted by repertoire and T-cell density.

Trimming took 4 bases from V and 0 from J, leaving 10 bases between them. The CDR3 is 14 residues long. CDR1 is SGHKS, CDR2 YYEKEE, per germline (reference sequence). Concerning this clone: Its specificity is unknown.

The protocol was immunoSEQ multiplex PCR, while the TCRdb copy is restricted to in-frame clones and leaves out a portion. This table has about 15,000 clones, 81% appearing once. This chain uses TRBV5-5 with TRBJ1-1, with D perhaps TRBD1 (6 bases). This receptor was identified in a human donor with Merkel cell carcinoma. The specimen sequenced was tumor tissue from Merkel cell carcinoma. DNA of the CDR3: TGTGCCAGCAGCCGGGACATGATGAACACTGAAGCTTTCTTT. Amino acids: CASSRDMMNTEAFF.